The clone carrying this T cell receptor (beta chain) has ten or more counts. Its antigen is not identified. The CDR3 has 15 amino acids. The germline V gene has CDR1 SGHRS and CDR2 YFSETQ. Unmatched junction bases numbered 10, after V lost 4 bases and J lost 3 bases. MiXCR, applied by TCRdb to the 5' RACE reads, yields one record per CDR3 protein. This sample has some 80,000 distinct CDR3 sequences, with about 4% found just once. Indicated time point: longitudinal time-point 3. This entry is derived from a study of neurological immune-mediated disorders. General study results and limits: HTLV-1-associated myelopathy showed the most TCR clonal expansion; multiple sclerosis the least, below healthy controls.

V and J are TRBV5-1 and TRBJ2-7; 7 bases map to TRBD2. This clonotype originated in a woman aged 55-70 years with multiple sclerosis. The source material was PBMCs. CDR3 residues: CASSRPEGLGYEQYF. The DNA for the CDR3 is TGCGCCAGCAGCAGGCCCGAAGGACTAGGCTACGAGCAGTACTTC.